The source of this TCR beta chain is a study of preoperative IRX-2 immunotherapy in early breast cancer. Sequenced by immunoSEQ multiplex PCR; TCRdb stores in-frame clones only, minus some. The repertoire holds about 45,000 clones, with approximately 77% as singletons. Treatment in this sample: preoperative locoregional IRX-2 cytokine immunotherapy. This phase Ib study tested locoregional IRX-2 cytokine immunotherapy given before surgery. Germline V CDR1 and CDR2: SGHRS, YFSETQ. CDR3 length: 15 residues. V was cut by 0 bases and J by 0 bases, with 10 bases left in between. The source was tumor tissue, collected after IRX-2 immunotherapy. This clonotype originated in a human donor with breast cancer. The chain uses TRBV5-1 and TRBJ2-7; weak D call: TRBD2 (5 bases). The CDR3 spells CASSLGLAGSYEQYF. The CDR3 DNA is TGCGCCAGCAGCTTGGGGCTAGCCGGCTCCTACGAGCAGTACTTC. The full variable domain, its missing parts supplied by reference TRBV5-1 and TRBJ2-7, is KAGVTQTPRYLIKTRGQQVTLSCSPISGHRSVSWYQQTPGQGLQFLFEYFSETQRNKGNFPGRFSGRQFSNSRSEMNVSTLELGDSALYLCASSLGLAGSYEQYFGPGTRLTVT.